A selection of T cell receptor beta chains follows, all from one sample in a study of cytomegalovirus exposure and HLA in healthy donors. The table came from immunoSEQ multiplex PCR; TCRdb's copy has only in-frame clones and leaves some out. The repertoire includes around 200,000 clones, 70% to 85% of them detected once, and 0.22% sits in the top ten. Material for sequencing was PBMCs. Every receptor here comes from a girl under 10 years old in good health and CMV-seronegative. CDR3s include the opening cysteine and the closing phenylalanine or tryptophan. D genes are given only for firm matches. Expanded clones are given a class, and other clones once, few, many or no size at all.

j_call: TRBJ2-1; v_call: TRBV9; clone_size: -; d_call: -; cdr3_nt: TGTGCCAGCAGCGTAGGGGGCGATGAGCAGTTCTTC; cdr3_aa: CASSVGGDEQFF
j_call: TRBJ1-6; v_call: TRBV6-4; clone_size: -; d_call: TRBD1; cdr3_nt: TGTGCCAGCAGCCGACAGGGGGCTAATTCACCCCTCCACTTT; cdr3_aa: CASSRQGANSPLHF
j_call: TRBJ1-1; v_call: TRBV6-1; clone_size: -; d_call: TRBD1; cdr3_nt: TGTGCCAGCAGTGAAGCGGCTTATCCCGACAGGGGACTCATGAACACTGAAGCTTTCTTT; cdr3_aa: CASSEAAYPDRGLMNTEAFF
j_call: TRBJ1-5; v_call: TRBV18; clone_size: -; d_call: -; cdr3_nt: TGTGCCAGCTCACCACCTAACAGGGCCGACAATCAGCCCCAGCATTTT; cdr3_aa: CASSPPNRADNQPQHF
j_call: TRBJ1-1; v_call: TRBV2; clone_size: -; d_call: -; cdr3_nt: TGTGCCAGCAGCCCAGGGGTGGGCACTGAAGCTTTCTTT; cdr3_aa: CASSPGVGTEAFF
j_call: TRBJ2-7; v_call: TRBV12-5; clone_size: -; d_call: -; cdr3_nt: TGTGCTAGTGGCAGCGGTAGGAAAAGCTCCTACGAGCAGTACTTC; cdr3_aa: CASGSGRKSSYEQYF
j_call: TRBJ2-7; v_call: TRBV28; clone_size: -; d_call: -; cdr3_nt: TGTGCCAGCAGGGTAGGGGCCGGCGAGCAGTACTTC; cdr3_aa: CASRVGAGEQYF
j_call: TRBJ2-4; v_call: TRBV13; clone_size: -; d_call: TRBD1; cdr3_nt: TGTGCCAGCAGCTTAACAGGGGGGAAAAACATTCAGTACTTC; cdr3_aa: CASSLTGGKNIQYF
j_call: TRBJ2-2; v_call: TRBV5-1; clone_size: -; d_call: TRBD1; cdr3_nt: TGCGCCAGCGATAGGACAGGGAACACCGGGGAGCTGTTTTTT; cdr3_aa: CASDRTGNTGELFF
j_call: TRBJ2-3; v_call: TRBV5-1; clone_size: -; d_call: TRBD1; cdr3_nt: TGCGCCAGCAGCTACGGACAGGGGGCCATCACAGATACGCAGTATTTT; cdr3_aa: CASSYGQGAITDTQYF
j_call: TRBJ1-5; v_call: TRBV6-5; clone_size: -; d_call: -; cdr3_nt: TGTGCCAGCAGTTACTCGGCCACAAGGGGCAATCGGCCCCAGCATTTT; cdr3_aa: CASSYSATRGNRPQHF
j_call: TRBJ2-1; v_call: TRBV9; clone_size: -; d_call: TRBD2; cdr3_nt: TGTGCCAGCAGCGTCGGGGCTAGCGGGAGCAATGAGCAGTTCTTC; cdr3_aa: CASSVGASGSNEQFF
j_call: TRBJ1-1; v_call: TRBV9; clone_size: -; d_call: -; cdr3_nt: TGTGCCAGCAGTGCGAATATAAGGAACACTGAAGCTTTCTTT; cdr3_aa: CASSANIRNTEAFF
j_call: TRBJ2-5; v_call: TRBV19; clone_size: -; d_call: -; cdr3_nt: TGTGCCAGTAGTATAGTGGGAGACCAAGAGACCCAGTACTTC; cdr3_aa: CASSIVGDQETQYF
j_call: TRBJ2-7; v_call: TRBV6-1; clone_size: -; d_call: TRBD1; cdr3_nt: TGTGCCAGCAGTGAGCCACCGGGACAGGGCATTAGCGAGCAGTACTTC; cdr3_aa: CASSEPPGQGISEQYF
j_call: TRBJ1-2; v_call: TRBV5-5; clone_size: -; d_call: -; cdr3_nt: TGTGCCAGCAGCTTTGTATCCCTGGGGGCGAACTATGGCTACACCTTC; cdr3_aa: CASSFVSLGANYGYTF
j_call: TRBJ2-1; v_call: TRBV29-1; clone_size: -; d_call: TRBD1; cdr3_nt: TGCAGCGACGCCGGGACAGGGGGGCTTTACAATGAGCAGTTCTTC; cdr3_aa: CSDAGTGGLYNEQFF
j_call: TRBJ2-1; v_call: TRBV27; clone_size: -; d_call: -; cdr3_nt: TGTGCCAGCAGATCGACGGGGTTCCCGAGCTCCTACAATGAGCAGTTCTTC; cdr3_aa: CASRSTGFPSSYNEQFF
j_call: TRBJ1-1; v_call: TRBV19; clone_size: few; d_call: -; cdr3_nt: TGTGCCAGTGAGAAGTTTTGGGCTTTCTTT; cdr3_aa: CASEKFWAFF
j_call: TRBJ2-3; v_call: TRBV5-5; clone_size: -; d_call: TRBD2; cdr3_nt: TGTGCCAGCAGCGGTACTAGCGGGGGGGCAGATACGCAGTATTTT; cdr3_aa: CASSGTSGGADTQYF
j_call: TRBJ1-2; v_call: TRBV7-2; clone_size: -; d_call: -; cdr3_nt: TGTGCCAGCAGCTTAGGGAGATCTAACTATGGCTACACCTTC; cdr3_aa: CASSLGRSNYGYTF
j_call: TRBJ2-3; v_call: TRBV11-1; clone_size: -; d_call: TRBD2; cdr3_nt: TGTGCCAGCAGCCTCGGGGTAGCGGGAGGGGATACGCAGTATTTT; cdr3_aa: CASSLGVAGGDTQYF
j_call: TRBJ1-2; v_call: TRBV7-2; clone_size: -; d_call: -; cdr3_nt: TGTGCCAGCAGCTCTGAGGGATGGGGGGGAGATGGCTACACCTTC; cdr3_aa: CASSSEGWGGDGYTF
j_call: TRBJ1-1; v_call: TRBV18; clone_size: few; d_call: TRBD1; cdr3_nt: TGTGCCAGCTCCCCCGGACAGGGGAAGATGAACACTGAAGCTTTCTTT; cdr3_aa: CASSPGQGKMNTEAFF
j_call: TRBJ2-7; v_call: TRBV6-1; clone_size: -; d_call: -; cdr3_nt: TGTGCCAGCAGTGATCTGGGGGCGTCCTACGAGCAGTACTTC; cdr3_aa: CASSDLGASYEQYF
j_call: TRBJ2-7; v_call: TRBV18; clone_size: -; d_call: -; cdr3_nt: TGTGCCAGCTCACCACGGGGGCAGTCGTACGAGCAGTACTTC; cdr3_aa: CASSPRGQSYEQYF
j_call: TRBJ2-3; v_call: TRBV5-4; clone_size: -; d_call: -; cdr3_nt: TGTGCCAGCAGCTTGGCCGGTACGGGTCCTAGCACAGATACGCAGTATTTT; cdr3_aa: CASSLAGTGPSTDTQYF
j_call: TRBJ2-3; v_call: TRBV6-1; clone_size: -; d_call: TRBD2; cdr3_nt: TGTGCCAGCAGTGGAATAGCGGGGGGCACAGATACGCAGTATTTT; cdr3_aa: CASSGIAGGTDTQYF
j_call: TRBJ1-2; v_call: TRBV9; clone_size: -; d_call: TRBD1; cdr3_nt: TGTGCCAGCAGCGTAGGAGGGACAGCTAACTATGGCTACACCTTC; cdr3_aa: CASSVGGTANYGYTF
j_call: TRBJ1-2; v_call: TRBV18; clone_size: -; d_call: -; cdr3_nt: TGTGCCAGCTCACCAACCGACATAATTTATGGCTACACCTTC; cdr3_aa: CASSPTDIIYGYTF
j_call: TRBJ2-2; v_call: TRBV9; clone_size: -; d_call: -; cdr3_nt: TGTGCCAGCAGCGTGGGGCTTGCCGACGGGGAGCTGTTTTTT; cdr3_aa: CASSVGLADGELFF
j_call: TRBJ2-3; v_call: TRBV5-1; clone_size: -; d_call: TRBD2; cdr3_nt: TGCGCCAGCAGCCCAGGGACTAGCGGGGGGACTTGGGATACGCAGTATTTT; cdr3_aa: CASSPGTSGGTWDTQYF
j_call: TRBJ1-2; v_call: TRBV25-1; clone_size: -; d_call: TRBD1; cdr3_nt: TGTGCCAGCAGTGGGACAGGGAGGGGTCCTACCGTCTATGGCTACACCTTC; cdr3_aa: CASSGTGRGPTVYGYTF
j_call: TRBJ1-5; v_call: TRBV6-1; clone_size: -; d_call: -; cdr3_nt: TGTGCCAGCAGTGGACAGATGAGCAATCAGCCCCAGCATTTT; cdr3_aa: CASSGQMSNQPQHF
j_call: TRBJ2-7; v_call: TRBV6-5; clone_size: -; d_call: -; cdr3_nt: TGTGCCAGCAGTGAAGGGGATCCCGGCTACGAGCAGTACTTC; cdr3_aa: CASSEGDPGYEQYF
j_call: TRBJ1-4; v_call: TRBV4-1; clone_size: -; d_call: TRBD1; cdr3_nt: TGCGCCAGCAGCCAACAAAAAGGGACAGAAGCAACTAATGAAAAACTGTTTTTT; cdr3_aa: CASSQQKGTEATNEKLFF
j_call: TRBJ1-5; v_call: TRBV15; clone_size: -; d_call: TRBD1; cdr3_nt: TGTGCCACCAGCACTTACAGGGGCGAGAATCAGCCCCAGCATTTT; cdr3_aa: CATSTYRGENQPQHF
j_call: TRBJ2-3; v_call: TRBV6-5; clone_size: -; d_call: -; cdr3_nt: TGTGCCAGCGGGGCGCCAGACAGTTATTTT; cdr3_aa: CASGAPDSYF
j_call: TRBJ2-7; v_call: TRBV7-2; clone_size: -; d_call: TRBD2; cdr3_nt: TGTGCCAGCAGCTTAGATCCGCGGGAGTCGTACGAGCAGTACTTC; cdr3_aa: CASSLDPRESYEQYF
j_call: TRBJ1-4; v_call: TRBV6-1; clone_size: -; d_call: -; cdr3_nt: TGTGCCAGCAGTGAAATGGGACAAGGGGCAACTAATGAAAAACTGTTTTTT; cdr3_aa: CASSEMGQGATNEKLFF
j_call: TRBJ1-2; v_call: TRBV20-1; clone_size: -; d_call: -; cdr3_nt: TGCATCCTCGGGGGGGATTATGGCTACACCTTC; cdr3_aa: CILGGDYGYTF
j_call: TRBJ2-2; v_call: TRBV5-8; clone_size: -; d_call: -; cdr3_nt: TGTGCCAGCAGCTGGCCGGGACTGTCCACCGGGGAGCTGTTTTTT; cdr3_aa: CASSWPGLSTGELFF
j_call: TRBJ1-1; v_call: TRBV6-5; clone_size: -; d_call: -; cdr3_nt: TGTGCCAGCAGTTACTCGATTGGGGAGGAAGCTTTCTTT; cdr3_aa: CASSYSIGEEAFF
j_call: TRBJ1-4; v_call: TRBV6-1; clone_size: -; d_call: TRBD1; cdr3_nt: TGTGCCAGCAGTGAAGAGGGGTGGCAGGGGGGCGAAAAACTGTTTTTT; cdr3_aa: CASSEEGWQGGEKLFF